These 10 T cell receptor beta chains originate from one sample sequenced in a study of metastatic and nonmetastatic thyroid tumors. Patients underwent thyroid surgery, and none had received any treatment before it. From the PCR reads, TCRdb re-called clones with MiXCR. The sample carries roughly 59,000 clones, roughly 16% recorded once. Sequencing used blood. These receptors all stem from a male donor with papillary thyroid cancer or a benign thyroid nodule (not recorded which). Some clones in this sample may be carry-over from other donors' samples.

This chain joins TRBV25-1 and TRBJ2-3; TRBD2 agrees at 8 bases. The CDR3 contains 14 residues. The germline V gene encodes CDR1 MGHDK and CDR2 SYGVNS. V gave up 7 bases and J gave up 0 bases; unmatched junction bases: 3. The CDR3 DNA is TGTGCCAGCAAGGCTAGCGGGAGCACAGATACGCAGTATTTT. The encoded protein is CASKASGSTDTQYF.

The V gene is TRBV19, the J gene TRBJ1-3; 7 nucleotides agree with TRBD1. J gave up 6 bases and V 6 bases, and 11 bases lay outside the gene matches. Germline V CDR1 and CDR2: LNHDA, SQIVND (reference sequence). CDR3 length: 15 residues. The CDR3 DNA sequence: TGTGCCAGTAGACCAACAGGGGAATCTTTAAACACCATATATTTT. Its translation is CASRPTGESLNTIYF.

This clone was seen only a few times. A read error is possible here, since a much larger clone lies one base away. The same CDR3 arises from other DNA sequences in this sample as well. The DNA for the CDR3 is TGCAGTGCCGGCGGTGACAGAATCTACAATGAGCAGTTCTTC. Its protein product is CSAGGDRIYNEQFF. V gene TRBV20-1 combines with J gene TRBJ2-1; tentative D call: TRBD1 (5 bases). The CDR3 spans 14 residues. Trimming removed 6 bases from V and 3 bases from J, with 15 bases in between. Germline CDR1 DFQATT, CDR2 SNEGSKA (reference sequence).

In this sample, this clone turned up many times. The chain combines TRBV29-1 with TRBJ1-1, with D unclear. The V end was cut by 5 bases, the J end by 0 bases, with 10 bases between. The CDR3 runs to 13 residues. The germline V gene encodes CDR1 SQVTM and CDR2 ANQGSEA. The CDR3 DNA sequence: TGCAGCGTTTTAGGCGGCCTGAACACTGAAGCTTTCTTT. Its translation is CSVLGGLNTEAFF.

This clone was observed at least ten times. This CDR3 is also generated by other DNA sequences in the sample. The chain employs TRBV7-9 and TRBJ1-1; 7 bases are a match to TRBD1. Germline values: CDR1 SEHNR, CDR2 FQNEAQ (reference sequence). The CDR3 loop spans 15 amino acids. The J segment lost 1 base and the V segment lost 5 bases, leaving 7 bases of the junction unmatched. The CDR3 protein is CASSARQGWNTEAFF. The CDR3 DNA is TGTGCCAGCAGCGCAAGACAGGGTTGGAACACTGAAGCTTTCTTT.

V gene TRBV7-2 combines with J gene TRBJ1-1; D uncertain. V was shortened by 1 base and J by 2 bases, with 8 bases between the two germline ends. Germline values: CDR1 SGHTA, CDR2 FQGNSA. The CDR3 totals 14 residues. CDR3 nucleotides: TGTGCCAGCAGCTTAGGTGTTGGTAACACTGAAGCTTTCTTT. Protein product: CASSLGVGNTEAFF.

In regard to this clone: One base away lies a much larger clone, so this may be a sequencing read error. In the same sample, other DNA sequences code for this CDR3. CDR3 nucleotides: TGCAGTGCTAACGACGGAGGACCTCAAGAGACCCAGTACTTC. Protein product: CSANDGGPQETQYF. V and J are TRBV20-1 and TRBJ2-5; D may be TRBD2 (5 bases). The V gene's germline CDR1 is DFQATT and CDR2 SNEGSKA (reference sequence). The V end was cut by 4 bases, the J end by 2 bases, with 14 bases between. This CDR3 is built from 14 residues.

In this sample, this clone turned up many times. V is TRBV13 and J is TRBJ1-6; 8 bases line up with TRBD1. J gave up 9 bases and V 5 bases, and 6 bases lay outside the gene matches. From germline, CDR1 is PRHDT and CDR2 FYEKMQ (reference sequence). The CDR3 has 14 amino acids. The CDR3 loop reads CASSPGQGVSPLHF. CDR3 DNA sequence: TGTGCCAGCAGCCCCGGACAGGGAGTTTCACCCCTCCACTTT. The variable domain in full, completed from reference TRBV13 and TRBJ1-6, reads AAGVIQSPRHLIKEKRETATLKCYPIPRHDTVYWYQQGPGQDPQFLISFYEKMQSDKGSIPDRFSAQQFSDYHSELNMSSLELGDSALYFCASSPGQGVSPLHFGNGTRLTVT.

This clone was counted many times. The chain is built from TRBV4-1 and TRBJ2-1; 11 nucleotides agree with TRBD2. After removal of 7 bases from V and 9 bases from J, the junction contained 8 bases not matched to a gene. There are 14 residues in the CDR3. The V gene's germline CDR1 is MGHRA and CDR2 YSYEKL. The CDR3 DNA reads TGCGCCAGCATTTTAGCGGGGGGGAGCGGTGAGCAGTTCTTC. Encoded protein: CASILAGGSGEQFF.

The V gene is TRBV19, the J gene TRBJ1-1; D is perhaps TRBD1 (5 bases). This CDR3 region has 15 residues. Germline V gene lookup returns CDR1 LNHDA and CDR2 SQIVND (reference sequence). The V end lost 7 bases, the J end lost 2 bases, and 17 bases lay between the germline ends. The CDR3: CASTTNGGENTEAFF. The CDR3, as DNA: TGTGCCAGTACCACCAATGGAGGGGAAAACACTGAAGCTTTCTTT.